This T cell receptor (beta chain) came from a study of cytomegalovirus exposure and HLA in healthy donors. Germline V lookup: CDR1 MGHDK, CDR2 SYGVNS. The CDR3 has 15 amino acids. V lost 1 base, J lost 0 bases, and 9 bases lay in between. PCR involved 60 Vbeta and 13 Jbeta primers. TCRdb's copy holds only in-frame clones and misses some; the assay was immunoSEQ multiplex PCR. The data contain about 140,000 clones, roughly 70% of them singletons. This TCR was sampled from a man between 45 and 60 years old in good health and CMV-seropositive. Sequencing input: PBMCs. V usage is TRBV25-1 and J usage is TRBJ1-2, with a tentative D call TRBD1 (6 bases). The CDR3 reads CASSEFRGTNYGYTF. CDR3 nucleotide sequence: TGTGCCAGCAGTGAATTTAGGGGGACTAACTATGGCTACACCTTC.